These T cell receptor beta chains were read from a single sample in a study of monozygotic twins with inflammatory bowel disease. TCRdb derives one entry per CDR3 protein from the 5' RACE reads, leaving out DNA. The sample has 210,000 or so distinct CDR3 sequences. The sequencing sample was made of blood. The receptors were gathered from a human donor with ulcerative colitis or Crohn's disease, or a healthy co-twin of an affected twin (not recorded which). CDR3s include the opening cysteine and the closing phenylalanine or tryptophan.

v_gene	j_gene	CDR3aa
TRBV29-1	TRBJ1-1	CSVERTPNTEAFF
TRBV2	TRBJ1-2	CASSEDIGGYTF
TRBV20-1	TRBJ2-7	CSASDPGLAEGYEQYF
TRBV4-3	TRBJ2-7	CASSQRLAGDEQYF
TRBV9	TRBJ2-1	CASSVAGGNDEQFF
TRBV30	TRBJ2-7	CAWSPPGRSYEQYF
TRBV19	TRBJ2-3	CASSIEGASSTDTQYF
TRBV19	TRBJ1-5	CASTGGIEWHF
TRBV7-2	TRBJ2-7	CASSSFKTTWDRAVNYEQYF
TRBV12-3/TRBV12-4	TRBJ1-6	CASSLGGNNSPLHF
TRBV5-8	TRBJ1-6	CASSLEGNSPLHF
TRBV3-1	TRBJ1-2	CASATLGLAGYTF
TRBV19	TRBJ2-3	CASSKVSGSTDTQYF
TRBV4-3	TRBJ1-1	CASSQDLGSGWNTEAFF
TRBV6-2/TRBV6-3	TRBJ1-5	CASSYGRQRGQPQHF
TRBV28	TRBJ2-1	CASGGRPSYNEQFF